This TCR beta chain appears in the sequencing data of a study of cytomegalovirus exposure and HLA in healthy donors (TCRdb year 2017). About the investigation overall: According to an earlier analysis of several hundred of the donors, roughly 180 million T cells yielded 90 million to 130 million unique TCR beta sequences and roughly 280 Gb of sequence data. Every discovery cohort repertoire had been produced on one sequencing platform. To study patterns of TCR occurrence, a later analysis re-analyzed previously published TCR beta repertoires from several hundred donors and added high-resolution HLA genotyping. An early release that covered fewer than 800 HLA-typed donors contained approximately 300 gigabases of sequencing data and about 93 million unique TCR sequences. To decide whether each TCR beta V gene segment behaved as functional or pseudogenic, an earlier analysis of fewer than 750 of the donors relied on high-throughput TCR beta sequencing. Because of strong linkage in the cohort, 5 or 6 DR-DQ haplotypes were treated as single units for association and clustering. In the later analysis, no new phenotypic data were used to find candidate immune exposures; instead, reliance was placed on TCR beta sequences and their occurrence across donors. The aim of the study was to test whether cataloging public T cell receptors could identify signatures of past pathogen exposure. Among the roughly 410 genotyped donors, around 81% belonged to the genetic ancestry cluster associated with self-reported Caucasian donors. Both class I and class II loci were covered by HLA typing, at four-digit resolution. The study combined high-throughput TCR immunosequencing, statistical association of individual TCRs with disease status, and machine learning to predict cytomegalovirus infection status. Donor age, sex, ethnicity and CMV serostatus were compiled together with the repertoire data. Across 300 to 500 genotyped donors of the cohort, an average of approximately 240,000 unique TCR beta nucleotide sequences per donor were sequenced, and roughly 20% of those sequences were non-productive. Besides the first cohort of 666 subjects, a separate validation cohort made up of around 120 different subjects was used. The number of donors typed differed by locus, with 629-630 for A, B, C, DRB1 and DQB1, 522 for DQA1, under 610 for DPA1, and 450 to 480 for DPB1. The study used immunosequencing to profile the T cell repertoires of some 600 subjects and linked those repertoires to cytomegalovirus serostatus. A later genetic analysis used genome-wide SNP genotypes for about three fifths of the 666 donors, treating that subset as a discovery cohort.

The protocol used for the library was the immunoSEQ multiplex PCR assay. For the multiplex PCR, a mixture combining 60 forward primers for TCR Vbeta segments and 13 reverse primers for TCR Jbeta segments was used. The CDR3 region of rearranged TCR beta genes was amplified from genomic DNA by a multiplex PCR assay. The Illumina HiSeq System was used to sequence the amplified TCR beta libraries as 87-base-pair reads. The authors' pipeline ran thus. A later analysis tallied 75 million to 85 million unique TCR beta chains across the 666 repertoires, and approximately 12 million of those chains were shared by two or more donors. A nearest-neighbor algorithm error-corrected the raw reads and collapsed the reads into unique sequences, merging closely related sequences to remove PCR and sequencing errors. CDR3 sequences were aligned to IMGT reference sequences to assign V, D and J gene segments. For a sequence to be retained, at least a six-nucleotide match to both a V gene segment and a J gene segment was required. Rearrangements were classified as productive when the CDR3 lacked stop codons and remained in frame with V and J, and all other rearrangements were classified as non-productive. CDR3 was defined by IMGT convention, running from the second conserved V-encoded cysteine to the conserved J-encoded phenylalanine. Sequences without an unambiguous match to a single V gene segment were excluded from the earlier analysis of 450 to 750 of the donors. In an earlier analysis of several hundred of the donors, V segments were called functional above 56.7% productive rearrangements and were called segregating when the between-donor standard deviation exceeded 5%. A statistical classification framework was built to diagnose cytomegalovirus status from the catalog of TCR beta chain sequences. V and J gene assignment, in a later analysis, came from comparing TCR nucleotide sequences with IMGT/GENE-DB human TR gene sequences. The TCRdist pipeline was used in a later analysis to assign CDR3 sequences and most-parsimonious VDJ recombination scenarios. In a later analysis, every TCR beta chain was defined by the combination of its CDR3 amino acid sequence and its V-gene family, and reads without a unique V-gene family were dropped. A later analysis removed 600 or so highly shared, low-generation-probability nucleotide sequences to deal with suspected cross-contamination and a sequencing artifact. In a later analysis, a clonal expansion index was calculated for each public chain from normalized within-repertoire ranks of inferred template counts. In a later analysis, generation probabilities were computed with a VDJ recombination model fitted to out-of-frame rearrangements, and the resulting probabilities were checked against IGoR. A later analysis scored TCR-TCR, TCR-HLA and TCR-CMV co-occurrence with hypergeometric tests, applying a repertoire-size bias correction to TCR pairs. To estimate false discovery rates, a later analysis permuted the HLA or CMV assignments 20 times. In a later analysis, co-occurring TCRs were grouped using DBSCAN, with TCRdist sequence similarity added in when clustering inside HLA-allele-positive subsets. For co-occurrence clustering, repertoires with fewer than 30,000 or more than 120,000 public chains were excluded, along with a handful of repertoires with anomalous nucleotide sharing. In its TCRdb copy, this immuneACCESS table keeps in-frame sequences only and misses some clones. Where compared with another copy, unresolved V genes explain less than half of these, and the others have no known cause. The V and J calls and clone size come from that table; D and trimming were worked out from the DNA. A total of roughly 200,000 clones appear in this sample, approximately 80% of them only once. The ten largest clonotypes hold around 3.5% of the sample.

Points the paper makes about the study in general: Because some donors lacked HLA typing at each locus, the association tests relied only on the typed subset. A later analysis associated 15,000 or so TCR beta sequences with specific HLA alleles at a false discovery rate of 0.05. Correlated functional status among segregating V segments might reflect linkage disequilibrium, but an unknown experimental factor could not be ruled out. A cluster of highly shared sequence variants was judged likely to be a technical artifact of the sequencing pipeline. For the cohort, immune exposure information was limited to CMV serostatus. This cohort had only TCR beta chains sequenced, and the lack of alpha or paired-chain data limited which features could be detected. Most TCR sequences were observed very rarely across donors, whereas some public TCRs were present in many individuals. In both the original and validation cohorts, the classifier was reported to diagnose cytomegalovirus status with high specificity and sensitivity. A later genetic analysis associated a missense DCLRE1C variant with V-gene and J-gene trimming of TCR beta chains, and an independent cohort replicated the association. Broadly in line with IMGT annotations, most TCR beta V segments showed up in productive rearrangements about 90% or about 30% of the time in an earlier analysis of around 550 of the donors. Several of the top co-occurrence clusters appeared to be linked to parvovirus B19, influenza, CMV and Epstein-Barr virus, according to a later analysis. The authors suggested that the approach could potentially be generalized to other disease states and immunological phenotypes. In a later genetic analysis, fewer N-insertions in productive TCRs were reported among donors in an Asian-associated ancestry cluster than the 666-donor mean. A few of the identified cytomegalovirus-associated TCR beta chains were confirmed in vitro to be specific for cytomegalovirus antigens. When HLA alleles, especially DR and DQ, strongly co-occurred, TCR associations were difficult to assign to individual alleles. A further reported finding was that TCR beta sequences accurately predicted the HLA-A and HLA-B alleles for most subjects in the first cohort. In a later analysis, TCR association rates were found to vary across HLA loci, with the most associated TCRs seen for DRB1 alleles and the fewest for HLA-C alleles. Some IMGT-functional V segments, including TRBV6-2 and TRBV6-3, could not be told apart with the 87-base-pair reads, so those segments were excluded. A total of fewer than 200 TCR beta chains were listed by the study as associated with cytomegalovirus. In a later analysis, HLA-associated TCR beta chains were found to be more clonally expanded and to have lower generation probabilities than equally common non-associated chains. Because counts were too low, roughly 17 rarely observed V segments, including chromosome 9 orphons, were left out of the earlier analysis of 587 of the donors. Sequencing depth was assumed to be roughly uniform across donors in the presence/absence analyses, though that assumption may not hold. A later analysis found that most CMV-associated TCR beta chains appeared HLA-restricted, with HLA associations seemingly driven largely by CMV exposure.

The cohort was made up of hundreds of healthy bone marrow donors. At the time of sampling, all cohort members were nominally healthy, though unrecorded immune exposures were likely present. The donor tested CMV seropositive and was one of the 289 seropositive cohort members. Each donor provided a peripheral blood sample, and peripheral blood mononuclear cells were used for TCR beta sequencing. Genomic DNA was extracted from the blood cell samples with the Qiagen DNeasy Blood Extraction Kit. On this clone: Its antigen target is currently unknown. Nothing much larger sits one base from this clone, and base qualities are not available.

As encoded in the germline V gene, CDR1 is MDHEN while CDR2 is SYDVKM. V is reduced by 7 bases and J by 5 bases, leaving a spacing of 11 bases between them. The CDR3 starts with the cysteine, ends with the phenylalanine, and has 12 residues. Only the CDR3 portion is preserved as DNA: 36 bases, with reading frame beginning at the first base. The chain uses TRBV28 and TRBJ1-2, with TRBD1 perhaps the D gene, on 6 matching bases. The source of this sequence is a man aged 40-50 years in good health and CMV-seropositive. Sequenced sample: PBMCs. The bases are TGTGCCAGCACAGGGGTTGGGTATGGCTACACCTTC. This codes for CASTGVGYGYTF.